This T cell receptor beta chain was obtained from a study of T cells after yellow fever vaccination. Study summary: SMART-Seq v4 Ultra Low Input served to prepare low-cell-number fractions.

V lost 7 bases, J lost 2 bases, and 10 bases stayed unmatched. Per germline, CDR1 SQVTM and CDR2 ANQGSEA. This CDR3 spans 14 amino acids. By 5'RACE template switching, TCR cDNA was produced, with a universal primer site and UMIs added in the process. TCRdb re-analysed the 5' RACE reads in MiXCR, keeping a single row per CDR3 protein. The sample contains around 400,000 distinct CDR3 sequences, roughly 11% of which appear only once. The study's findings and limits: The secondary response showed a weaker magnitude and a faster peak, day 5 versus 15. Of the clonotypes, a small share occurred in both CD4 and CD8 compartments.

Concerning this clonotype: Its antigen remains unknown.

This clonotype was obtained from a man aged 18 to 30 who received the YFV17D yellow fever vaccine. This sequence joins TRBV29-1 and TRBJ2-5; 7 nucleotides agree with TRBD1. The material was PBMCs, obtained on the day of the first yellow fever vaccination. CDR3: CSARTGIRQETQYF. The CDR3 DNA reads TGCAGCGCCCGGACAGGCATCAGGCAAGAGACCCAGTACTTC.